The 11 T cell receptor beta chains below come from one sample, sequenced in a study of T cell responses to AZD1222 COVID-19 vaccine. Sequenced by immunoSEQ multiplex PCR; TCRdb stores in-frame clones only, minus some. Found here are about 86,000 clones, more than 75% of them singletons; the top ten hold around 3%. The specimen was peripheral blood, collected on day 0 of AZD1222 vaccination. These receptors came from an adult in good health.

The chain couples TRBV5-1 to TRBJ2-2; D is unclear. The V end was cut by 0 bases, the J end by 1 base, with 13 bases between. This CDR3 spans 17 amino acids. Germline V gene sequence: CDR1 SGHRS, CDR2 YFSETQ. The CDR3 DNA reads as TGCGCCAGCAGCTTGGGGGCCTCGATAGTGAACACCGGGGAGCTGTTTTTT. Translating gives CASSLGASIVNTGELFF.

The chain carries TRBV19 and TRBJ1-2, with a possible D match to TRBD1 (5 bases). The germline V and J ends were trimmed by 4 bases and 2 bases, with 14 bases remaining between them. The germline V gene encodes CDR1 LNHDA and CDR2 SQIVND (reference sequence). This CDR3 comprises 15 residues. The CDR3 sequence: CASSSPPEGNYGYTF. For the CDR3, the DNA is TGTGCCAGTAGTAGCCCCCCTGAGGGGAACTATGGCTACACCTTC.

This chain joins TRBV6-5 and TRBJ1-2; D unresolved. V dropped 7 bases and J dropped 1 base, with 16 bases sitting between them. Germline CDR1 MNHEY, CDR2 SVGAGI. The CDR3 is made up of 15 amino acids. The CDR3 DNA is TGTGCCAGCACCACACCCAGTCGTCTTAACTATGGCTACACCTTC. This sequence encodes CASTTPSRLNYGYTF.

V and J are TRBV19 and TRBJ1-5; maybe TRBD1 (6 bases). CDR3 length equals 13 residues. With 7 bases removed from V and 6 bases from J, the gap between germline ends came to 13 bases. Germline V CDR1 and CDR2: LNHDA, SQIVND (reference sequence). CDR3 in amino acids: CASNGGMGQPQHF. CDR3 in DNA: TGTGCCAGTAATGGGGGCATGGGTCAGCCCCAGCATTTT.

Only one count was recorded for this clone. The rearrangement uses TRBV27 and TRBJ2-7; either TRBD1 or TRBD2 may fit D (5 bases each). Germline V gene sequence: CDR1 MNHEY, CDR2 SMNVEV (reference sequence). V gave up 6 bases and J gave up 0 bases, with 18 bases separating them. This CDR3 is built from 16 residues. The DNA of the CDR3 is TGTGCCAGCAGCCGAGAAAGTTGGGGGAACTCCTACGAGCAGTACTTC. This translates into CASSRESWGNSYEQYF.

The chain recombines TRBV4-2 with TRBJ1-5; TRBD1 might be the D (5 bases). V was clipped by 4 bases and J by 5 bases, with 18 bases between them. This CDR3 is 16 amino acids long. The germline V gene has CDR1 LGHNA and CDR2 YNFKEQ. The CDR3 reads CASSPPTREGYQPQHF. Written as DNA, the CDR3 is TGTGCCAGCAGCCCCCCCACCAGGGAGGGTTATCAGCCCCAGCATTTT.

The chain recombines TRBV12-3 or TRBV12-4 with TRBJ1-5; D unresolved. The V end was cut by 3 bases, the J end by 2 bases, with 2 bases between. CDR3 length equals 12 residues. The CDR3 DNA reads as TGTGCCAGCAGTTTTGGCAATCAGCCCCAGCATTTT. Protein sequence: CASSFGNQPQHF.

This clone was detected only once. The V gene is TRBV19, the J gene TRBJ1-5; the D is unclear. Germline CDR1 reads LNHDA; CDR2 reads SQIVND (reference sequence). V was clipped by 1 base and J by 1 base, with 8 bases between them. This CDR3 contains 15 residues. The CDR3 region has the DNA TGTGCCAGTAGTATAGTCCAGACCAGCAATCAGCCCCAGCATTTT. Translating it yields CASSIVQTSNQPQHF.

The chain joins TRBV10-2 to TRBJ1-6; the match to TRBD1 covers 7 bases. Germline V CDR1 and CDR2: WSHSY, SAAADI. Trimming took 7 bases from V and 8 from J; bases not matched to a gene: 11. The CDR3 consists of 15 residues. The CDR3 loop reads CASTPGTESYSPLHF. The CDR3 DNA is TGCGCCAGCACTCCCGGGACAGAAAGCTATTCACCCCTCCACTTT.

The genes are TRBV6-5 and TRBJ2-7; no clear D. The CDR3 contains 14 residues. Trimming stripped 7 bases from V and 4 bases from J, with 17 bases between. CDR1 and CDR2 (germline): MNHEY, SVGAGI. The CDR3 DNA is TGTGCCAGCACCCAACGGGCGGCGTCATACGAGCAGTACTTC. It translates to CASTQRAASYEQYF.

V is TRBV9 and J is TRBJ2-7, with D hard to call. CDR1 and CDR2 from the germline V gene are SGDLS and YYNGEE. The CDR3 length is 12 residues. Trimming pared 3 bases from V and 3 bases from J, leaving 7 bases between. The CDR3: CASSDRGYEQYF. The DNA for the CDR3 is TGTGCCAGCAGCGACCGCGGCTACGAGCAGTACTTC.